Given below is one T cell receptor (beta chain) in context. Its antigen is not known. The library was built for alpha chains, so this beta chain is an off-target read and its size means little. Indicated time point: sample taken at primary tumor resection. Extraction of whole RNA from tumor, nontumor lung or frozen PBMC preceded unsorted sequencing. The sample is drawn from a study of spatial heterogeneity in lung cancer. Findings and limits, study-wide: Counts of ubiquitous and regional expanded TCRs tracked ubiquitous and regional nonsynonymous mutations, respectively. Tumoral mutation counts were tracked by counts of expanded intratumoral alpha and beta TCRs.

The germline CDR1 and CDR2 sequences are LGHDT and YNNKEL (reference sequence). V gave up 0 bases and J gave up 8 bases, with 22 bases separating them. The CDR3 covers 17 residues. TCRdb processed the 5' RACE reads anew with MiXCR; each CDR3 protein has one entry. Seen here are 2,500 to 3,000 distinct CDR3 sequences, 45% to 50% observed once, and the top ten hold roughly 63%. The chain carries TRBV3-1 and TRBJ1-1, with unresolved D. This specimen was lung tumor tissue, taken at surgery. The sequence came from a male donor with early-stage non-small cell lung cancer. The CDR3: CASSQDNQVGPRSEAFF. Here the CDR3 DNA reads TGTGCCAGCAGCCAAGATAACCAAGTTGGGCCGCGGAGCGAAGCTTTCTTT.